Listed below are T cell receptor beta chains from one sample, sequenced in a study of neurological immune-mediated disorders. TCRdb redid the calling of the 5' RACE reads with MiXCR, one entry per CDR3 protein. This sample has 35,000 or so distinct CDR3 sequences; around 3.1% occur once, and the top ten carry around 8%. Material for sequencing was PBMCs. The origin of the receptors is a woman aged 55-75 years with multiple sclerosis. Both conserved end residues are part of each CDR3. The order of the fields is CDR3 length, D gene, J gene, V gene, clone size, CDR3 protein, CDR3 DNA. D genes are given only for firm matches. Clone size is shown for a subset of rows, as once, few, many or a class of expanded clone.

CDR3 length: 14; D gene: .; J gene: TRBJ1-5; V gene: TRBV5-6; clone size: many; CDR3 protein: CASSYWTPKDAQHF; CDR3 DNA: TGTGCCAGCAGCTACTGGACTCCTAAGGACGCCCAGCATTTT
CDR3 length: 20; D gene: .; J gene: TRBJ1-6; V gene: TRBV7-2; clone size: many; CDR3 protein: CASSGGRRSPTGSYNSPLHF; CDR3 DNA: TGTGCCAGCTCCGGCGGGAGGAGGTCCCCTACAGGGTCCTATAATTCACCCCTCCACTTT
CDR3 length: 16; D gene: .; J gene: TRBJ2-4; V gene: TRBV10-2; clone size: many; CDR3 protein: CASSEDRTLAKNIQYF; CDR3 DNA: TGCGCCAGCAGTGAGGACAGGACCCTAGCCAAAAACATTCAGTACTTC
CDR3 length: 12; D gene: .; J gene: TRBJ2-7; V gene: TRBV6-1; clone size: many; CDR3 protein: CATRDISYEQYF; CDR3 DNA: TGTGCCACCCGGGACATATCCTACGAGCAGTACTTC
CDR3 length: 16; D gene: TRBD2; J gene: TRBJ2-1; V gene: TRBV20-1; clone size: many; CDR3 protein: CSARDHSGGAYNEQFF; CDR3 DNA: TGCAGTGCTAGAGATCATAGCGGGGGAGCTTACAATGAGCAGTTCTTC
CDR3 length: 12; D gene: .; J gene: TRBJ2-1; V gene: TRBV5-1; clone size: many; CDR3 protein: CASSTQGNEQFF; CDR3 DNA: TGCGCCAGCAGCACCCAAGGGAATGAGCAGTTCTTC
CDR3 length: 17; D gene: .; J gene: TRBJ2-1; V gene: TRBV3-1; clone size: many; CDR3 protein: CASSQAPTRGDVNEQFF; CDR3 DNA: TGTGCCAGCAGCCAGGCCCCTACTAGGGGAGACGTCAATGAGCAGTTCTTC
CDR3 length: 15; D gene: .; J gene: TRBJ2-7; V gene: TRBV28; clone size: many; CDR3 protein: CASSSPESTAYEQYF; CDR3 DNA: TGTGCCAGCAGTTCCCCCGAATCGACAGCCTACGAGCAGTACTTC
CDR3 length: 14; D gene: .; J gene: TRBJ1-2; V gene: TRBV25-1; clone size: many; CDR3 protein: CASSPPTANYGYTF; CDR3 DNA: TGTGCCAGCTCTCCCCCGACAGCTAACTATGGCTACACCTTC
CDR3 length: 15; D gene: TRBD1; J gene: TRBJ1-5; V gene: TRBV12-3/TRBV12-4; clone size: many; CDR3 protein: CASSGDSVRSQPQHF; CDR3 DNA: TGTGCCAGCAGCGGGGACAGCGTCCGGAGTCAGCCCCAGCATTTT
CDR3 length: 13; D gene: .; J gene: TRBJ2-7; V gene: TRBV5-6; clone size: many; CDR3 protein: CASSSAFHFEQYF; CDR3 DNA: TGTGCCAGCAGCTCTGCTTTCCATTTCGAGCAGTACTTC
CDR3 length: 16; D gene: TRBD1; J gene: TRBJ2-7; V gene: TRBV20-1; clone size: many; CDR3 protein: CSARAEPDRADYEQYF; CDR3 DNA: TGCAGTGCTAGAGCAGAACCCGACAGGGCGGATTACGAGCAGTACTTC
CDR3 length: 12; D gene: .; J gene: TRBJ1-6; V gene: TRBV20-1; clone size: many; CDR3 protein: CSASIEGSALHF; CDR3 DNA: TGCAGTGCTAGTATCGAGGGATCGGCCCTCCACTTT
CDR3 length: 12; D gene: TRBD1; J gene: TRBJ2-7; V gene: TRBV6-5; clone size: many; CDR3 protein: CASRGQSYEQYF; CDR3 DNA: TGTGCCAGCAGGGGACAGAGCTACGAGCAGTACTTC
CDR3 length: 15; D gene: TRBD1; J gene: TRBJ1-5; V gene: TRBV20-1; clone size: many; CDR3 protein: CSANDRGSGNQPQHF; CDR3 DNA: TGCAGTGCTAACGACAGGGGATCTGGCAATCAGCCCCAGCATTTT
CDR3 length: 14; D gene: .; J gene: TRBJ2-1; V gene: TRBV20-1; clone size: many; CDR3 protein: CSARVGSSYNEQFF; CDR3 DNA: TGCAGTGCTAGGGTGGGGTCCTCCTACAATGAGCAGTTCTTC
CDR3 length: 17; D gene: TRBD1; J gene: TRBJ2-2; V gene: TRBV27; clone size: many; CDR3 protein: CASSWGNRGSNTGELFF; CDR3 DNA: TGTGCCAGCAGTTGGGGGAACAGGGGATCGAACACCGGGGAGCTGTTTTTT
CDR3 length: 16; D gene: .; J gene: TRBJ2-1; V gene: TRBV5-5; clone size: many; CDR3 protein: CASRPEGRRTYNEQFF; CDR3 DNA: TGTGCCAGCAGGCCGGAGGGACGGAGGACCTACAATGAGCAGTTCTTC
CDR3 length: 14; D gene: TRBD1; J gene: TRBJ1-2; V gene: TRBV12-3/TRBV12-4; clone size: many; CDR3 protein: CASSLRPGQGGYTF; CDR3 DNA: TGTGCCAGCAGTTTACGCCCGGGACAGGGCGGCTACACCTTC
CDR3 length: 15; D gene: .; J gene: TRBJ2-2; V gene: TRBV5-1; clone size: many; CDR3 protein: CASSLASGLTGELFF; CDR3 DNA: TGCGCCAGCAGCTTGGCTTCAGGTCTGACCGGGGAGCTGTTTTTT
CDR3 length: 14; D gene: TRBD1; J gene: TRBJ2-5; V gene: TRBV6-4; clone size: many; CDR3 protein: CASRPGQGRETQYF; CDR3 DNA: TGTGCCAGCAGACCGGGACAGGGGCGGGAGACCCAGTACTTC
CDR3 length: 15; D gene: .; J gene: TRBJ1-4; V gene: TRBV12-3/TRBV12-4; clone size: .; CDR3 protein: CASSLLPATNEKLFF; CDR3 DNA: TGTGCCAGCAGTTTACTCCCTGCAACTAATGAAAAACTGTTTTTT
CDR3 length: 14; D gene: TRBD1; J gene: TRBJ2-2; V gene: TRBV6-4; clone size: many; CDR3 protein: CASSEQGASGELFF; CDR3 DNA: TGTGCCAGCAGTGAACAGGGGGCATCCGGGGAGCTGTTTTTT
CDR3 length: 13; D gene: .; J gene: TRBJ2-3; V gene: TRBV7-2; clone size: many; CDR3 protein: CASSFPPPDTQYF; CDR3 DNA: TGTGCCAGCAGCTTCCCCCCCCCAGATACGCAGTATTTT
CDR3 length: 12; D gene: .; J gene: TRBJ1-5; V gene: TRBV12-3/TRBV12-4; clone size: many; CDR3 protein: CASSFWNQPQHF; CDR3 DNA: TGTGCCAGCAGTTTCTGGAATCAGCCCCAGCATTTT
CDR3 length: 14; D gene: TRBD2; J gene: TRBJ2-1; V gene: TRBV20-1; clone size: many; CDR3 protein: CSASRGGSYNEQFF; CDR3 DNA: TGCAGTGCTAGCCGGGGGGGTTCCTACAATGAGCAGTTCTTC
CDR3 length: 12; D gene: .; J gene: TRBJ2-3; V gene: TRBV6-5; clone size: few; CDR3 protein: CASSSLTDTQYF; CDR3 DNA: TGTGCCAGCAGTTCCTTGACAGATACGCAGTATTTT
CDR3 length: 18; D gene: TRBD1; J gene: TRBJ1-5; V gene: TRBV20-1; clone size: many; CDR3 protein: CSARRGGGQGVSRQPQHF; CDR3 DNA: TGCAGTGCTAGGAGGGGGGGCGGACAGGGGGTTTCTCGGCAGCCCCAGCATTTT
CDR3 length: 13; D gene: TRBD1; J gene: TRBJ1-2; V gene: TRBV29-1; clone size: medium-sized; CDR3 protein: CSDTGGKNYGYTF; CDR3 DNA: TGCAGCGACACAGGGGGCAAAAACTATGGCTACACCTTC
CDR3 length: 16; D gene: TRBD2; J gene: TRBJ2-3; V gene: TRBV7-2; clone size: many; CDR3 protein: CASSFPRGGIADTQYF; CDR3 DNA: TGTGCCAGCAGCTTTCCGCGGGGGGGTATCGCAGATACGCAGTATTTT
CDR3 length: 15; D gene: .; J gene: TRBJ1-6; V gene: TRBV5-1; clone size: many; CDR3 protein: CASSLEVTRNSPLHF; CDR3 DNA: TGCGCCAGCAGCTTGGAAGTCACTAGGAATTCACCCCTCCACTTT
CDR3 length: 16; D gene: .; J gene: TRBJ2-3; V gene: TRBV5-1; clone size: many; CDR3 protein: CASSLKAPTSTDTQYF; CDR3 DNA: TGCGCCAGCAGCTTGAAGGCTCCCACTAGCACAGATACGCAGTATTTT
CDR3 length: 12; D gene: .; J gene: TRBJ2-7; V gene: TRBV20-1; clone size: many; CDR3 protein: CSASPGTYEQYF; CDR3 DNA: TGCAGTGCTAGCCCAGGGACCTACGAGCAGTACTTC
CDR3 length: 16; D gene: .; J gene: TRBJ1-5; V gene: TRBV12-3/TRBV12-4; clone size: many; CDR3 protein: CASSLALGGGNQPQHF; CDR3 DNA: TGTGCCAGCAGTTTAGCGTTGGGGGGGGGCAATCAGCCCCAGCATTTT
CDR3 length: 12; D gene: .; J gene: TRBJ1-5; V gene: TRBV28; clone size: few; CDR3 protein: CASSLLGEPQHF; CDR3 DNA: TGTGCCAGCAGTTTGTTGGGTGAGCCCCAGCATTTT
CDR3 length: 14; D gene: .; J gene: TRBJ2-3; V gene: TRBV7-6; clone size: many; CDR3 protein: CASSLGTATDTQYF; CDR3 DNA: TGTGCCAGCAGCTTAGGGACAGCAACAGATACGCAGTATTTT
CDR3 length: 13; D gene: .; J gene: TRBJ2-7; V gene: TRBV15; clone size: medium-sized; CDR3 protein: CATSRRGAYEQYF; CDR3 DNA: TGTGCCACCAGCCGCAGGGGGGCCTACGAGCAGTACTTC
CDR3 length: 13; D gene: .; J gene: TRBJ1-1; V gene: TRBV7-9; clone size: many; CDR3 protein: CASSLQGFTEAFF; CDR3 DNA: TGTGCCAGCAGCTTACAGGGTTTCACTGAAGCTTTCTTT
CDR3 length: 16; D gene: TRBD1; J gene: TRBJ1-2; V gene: TRBV20-1; clone size: many; CDR3 protein: CSAGDPGQGANYGYTF; CDR3 DNA: TGCAGTGCTGGCGACCCGGGACAGGGGGCGAACTATGGCTACACCTTC
CDR3 length: 21; D gene: TRBD1; J gene: TRBJ2-3; V gene: TRBV18; clone size: many; CDR3 protein: CASSPLGLFVRGPASTDTQYF; CDR3 DNA: TGTGCCAGCTCACCATTAGGGCTATTCGTGAGGGGGCCCGCTAGCACAGATACGCAGTATTTT
CDR3 length: 13; D gene: .; J gene: TRBJ2-5; V gene: TRBV18; clone size: many; CDR3 protein: CASSPSTVETQYF; CDR3 DNA: TGTGCCAGCTCACCGTCGACAGTGGAGACCCAGTACTTC
CDR3 length: 18; D gene: TRBD1; J gene: TRBJ2-1; V gene: TRBV20-1; clone size: many; CDR3 protein: CSAHSPGQGPLRYNEQFF; CDR3 DNA: TGCAGTGCTCATTCGCCGGGACAGGGCCCTCTACGGTACAATGAGCAGTTCTTC
CDR3 length: 16; D gene: TRBD2; J gene: TRBJ2-1; V gene: TRBV29-1; clone size: many; CDR3 protein: CSVSVQLAGVYNEQFF; CDR3 DNA: TGCAGCGTCTCCGTGCAACTAGCGGGGGTCTACAATGAGCAGTTCTTC
CDR3 length: 14; D gene: TRBD1; J gene: TRBJ1-2; V gene: TRBV24-1; clone size: many; CDR3 protein: CATSAGGDHYGYTF; CDR3 DNA: TGTGCCACCAGTGCAGGGGGCGATCACTATGGCTACACCTTC
CDR3 length: 13; D gene: .; J gene: TRBJ2-7; V gene: TRBV9; clone size: many; CDR3 protein: CASPGGSAYEQYF; CDR3 DNA: TGTGCCAGCCCCGGAGGAAGCGCCTACGAGCAGTACTTC
CDR3 length: 15; D gene: .; J gene: TRBJ1-4; V gene: TRBV7-9; clone size: many; CDR3 protein: CASSLDRDASEKLFF; CDR3 DNA: TGTGCCAGCAGCTTAGACCGGGACGCCAGCGAAAAACTGTTTTTT
CDR3 length: 15; D gene: TRBD1; J gene: TRBJ1-5; V gene: TRBV24-1; clone size: few; CDR3 protein: CATSATDRVGKTQNF; CDR3 DNA: TGTGCCACCAGTGCCACGGACAGGGTAGGTAAGACCCAGAATTTT
CDR3 length: 17; D gene: TRBD2; J gene: TRBJ2-3; V gene: TRBV5-1; clone size: many; CDR3 protein: CASSLEGLAYSTDTQYF; CDR3 DNA: TGCGCCAGCAGCTTGGAGGGACTAGCGTATAGCACAGATACGCAGTATTTT
CDR3 length: 15; D gene: .; J gene: TRBJ1-1; V gene: TRBV7-9; clone size: many; CDR3 protein: CAPLRGAVVNTEAFF; CDR3 DNA: TGTGCCCCATTGAGGGGGGCTGTGGTGAACACTGAAGCTTTCTTT
CDR3 length: 14; D gene: .; J gene: TRBJ2-1; V gene: TRBV7-9; clone size: many; CDR3 protein: CASSPRTGANEQFF; CDR3 DNA: TGTGCCAGCAGCCCGAGGACCGGCGCCAATGAGCAGTTCTTC
CDR3 length: 16; D gene: TRBD1; J gene: TRBJ1-5; V gene: TRBV12-5; clone size: many; CDR3 protein: CASGFPDRVEGQPQHF; CDR3 DNA: TGTGCTAGTGGTTTCCCCGACAGGGTGGAGGGACAGCCCCAGCATTTT
CDR3 length: 15; D gene: .; J gene: TRBJ1-2; V gene: TRBV2; clone size: many; CDR3 protein: CASVGHRVFLYGYTF; CDR3 DNA: TGTGCCAGTGTGGGTCACAGGGTCTTTCTCTATGGCTACACCTTC
CDR3 length: 14; D gene: .; J gene: TRBJ2-1; V gene: TRBV5-1; clone size: many; CDR3 protein: CASSLPTNYNEQFF; CDR3 DNA: TGCGCCAGCAGCCTCCCTACCAACTACAATGAGCAGTTCTTC
CDR3 length: 13; D gene: .; J gene: TRBJ2-7; V gene: TRBV12-3/TRBV12-4; clone size: medium-sized; CDR3 protein: CASSLTPSYEQYF; CDR3 DNA: TGTGCCAGCAGTTTGACACCCTCCTACGAGCAGTACTTC
CDR3 length: 14; D gene: .; J gene: TRBJ1-3; V gene: TRBV15; clone size: many; CDR3 protein: CATSREDLRGTIYF; CDR3 DNA: TGTGCCACCAGCAGGGAGGACCTCCGGGGGACCATATATTTT